This T cell receptor (beta chain) was documented in a study of blood T cell repertoires in COVID-19. Authors' data handling: Quantification of nucleated cells was approximated via reference gene primer amplification. Profiling relied on immunoSEQ multiplex PCR, and the TCRdb table lists in-frame clones only, not all of them. The V and J calls and clone size were taken over from that table, and D and trimming were inferred from the DNA. Of 160,000 or so clones in the sample, roughly 80% were seen once. The germline V gene encodes CDR1 SGDLS and CDR2 YYNGEE. Losses at the gene ends were 2 bases for V and 2 bases for J; bases not matched to a gene: 5. This CDR3 is 16 amino acids long.

Specimen: peripheral blood. The chain carries TRBV9 and TRBJ2-2; 8 bases fit TRBD1. The TCR was taken from a woman over 75 with acute or convalescent COVID-19. The CDR3 protein is CASSVGTGLNTGELFF. CDR3 nucleotide sequence: TGTGCCAGCAGCGTCGGGACAGGCCTTAACACCGGGGAGCTGTTTTTT.